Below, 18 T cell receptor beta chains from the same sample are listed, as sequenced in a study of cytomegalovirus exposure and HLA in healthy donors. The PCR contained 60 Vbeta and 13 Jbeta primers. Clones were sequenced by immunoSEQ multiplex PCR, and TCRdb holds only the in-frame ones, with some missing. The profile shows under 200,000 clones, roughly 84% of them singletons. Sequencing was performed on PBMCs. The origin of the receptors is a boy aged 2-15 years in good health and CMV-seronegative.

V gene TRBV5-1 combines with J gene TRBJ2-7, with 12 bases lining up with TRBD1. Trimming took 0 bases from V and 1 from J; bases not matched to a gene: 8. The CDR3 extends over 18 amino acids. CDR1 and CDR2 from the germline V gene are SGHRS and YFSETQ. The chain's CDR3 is CASSLEGQGAFFSYEQYF. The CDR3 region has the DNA TGCGCCAGCAGCTTGGAGGGACAGGGGGCCTTCTTTTCCTACGAGCAGTACTTC. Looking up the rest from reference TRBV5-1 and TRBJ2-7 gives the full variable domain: KAGVTQTPRYLIKTRGQQVTLSCSPISGHRSVSWYQQTPGQGLQFLFEYFSETQRNKGNFPGRFSGRQFSNSRSEMNVSTLELGDSALYLCASSLEGQGAFFSYEQYFGPGTRLTVT.

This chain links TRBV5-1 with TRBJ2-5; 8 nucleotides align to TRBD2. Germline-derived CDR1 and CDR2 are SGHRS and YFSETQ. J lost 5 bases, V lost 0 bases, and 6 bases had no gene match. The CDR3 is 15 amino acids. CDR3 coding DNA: TGCGCCAGCAGCTTGGCCGGGACTAGTAGCGAGACCCAGTACTTC. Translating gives CASSLAGTSSETQYF.

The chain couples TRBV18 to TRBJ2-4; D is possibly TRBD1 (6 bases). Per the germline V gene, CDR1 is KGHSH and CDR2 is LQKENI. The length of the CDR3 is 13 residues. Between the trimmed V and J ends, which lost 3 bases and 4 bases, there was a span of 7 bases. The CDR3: CASSPRGKNIQYF. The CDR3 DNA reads TGTGCCAGCTCACCGAGGGGGAAAAACATTCAGTACTTC.

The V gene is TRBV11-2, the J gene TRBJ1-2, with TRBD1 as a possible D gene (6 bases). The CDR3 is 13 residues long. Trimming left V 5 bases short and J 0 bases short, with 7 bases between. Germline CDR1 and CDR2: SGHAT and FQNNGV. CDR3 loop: CASSKGANYGYTF. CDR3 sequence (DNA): TGTGCCAGCAGCAAGGGGGCTAACTATGGCTACACCTTC.

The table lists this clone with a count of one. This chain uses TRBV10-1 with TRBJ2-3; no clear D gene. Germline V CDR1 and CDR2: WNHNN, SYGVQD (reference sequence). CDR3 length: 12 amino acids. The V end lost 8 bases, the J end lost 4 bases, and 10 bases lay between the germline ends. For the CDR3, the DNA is TGCGCCAGCTCAAGATCGGCAGATACGCAGTATTTT. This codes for CASSRSADTQYF.

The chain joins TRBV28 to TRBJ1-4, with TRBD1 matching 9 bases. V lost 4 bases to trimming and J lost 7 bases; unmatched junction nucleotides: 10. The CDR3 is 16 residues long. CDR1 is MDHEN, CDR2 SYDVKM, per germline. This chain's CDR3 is CASSSTGGAHFEKLFF. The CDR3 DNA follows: TGTGCCAGCAGTTCCACAGGGGGCGCACATTTTGAAAAACTGTTTTTT.

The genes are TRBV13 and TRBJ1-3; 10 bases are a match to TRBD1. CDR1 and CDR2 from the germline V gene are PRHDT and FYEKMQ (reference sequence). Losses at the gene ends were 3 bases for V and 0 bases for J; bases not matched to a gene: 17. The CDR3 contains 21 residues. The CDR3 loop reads CASSFGYRGQGSLSSGNTIYF. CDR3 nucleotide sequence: TGTGCCAGCAGCTTTGGGTATAGGGGACAGGGGTCCCTCAGCTCTGGAAACACCATATATTTT.

CDR3 sequence reads: CASSFAITGELFF. CDR3 DNA: TGTGCCAGCAGTTTTGCGATCACCGGGGAGCTGTTTTTT. This chain connects TRBV27 to TRBJ2-2; D call uncertain. V shed 3 bases and J shed 4 bases, with 6 bases lying between them. CDR1 is MNHEY and CDR2 is SMNVEV in the germline V gene (reference sequence). The CDR3 runs to 13 residues.

CDR3 in amino acids: CSVSQIRGDTEAFF. Written as DNA, the CDR3 is TGCAGCGTATCCCAAATCAGGGGTGACACTGAAGCTTTCTTT. The V gene is TRBV29-1, the J gene TRBJ1-1, with D possibly matching TRBD1 (6 bases). Trimming removed 6 bases from V and 3 bases from J, with 17 bases in between. This CDR3 is 14 amino acids long. From germline, CDR1 is SQVTM and CDR2 ANQGSEA.

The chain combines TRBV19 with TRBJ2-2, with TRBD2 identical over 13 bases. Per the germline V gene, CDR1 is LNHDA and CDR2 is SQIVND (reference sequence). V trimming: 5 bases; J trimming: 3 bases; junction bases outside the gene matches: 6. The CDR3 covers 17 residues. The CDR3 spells CASSLTSGRMDTGELFF. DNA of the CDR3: TGTGCCAGTAGTCTGACTAGCGGGAGGATGGACACCGGGGAGCTGTTTTTT.

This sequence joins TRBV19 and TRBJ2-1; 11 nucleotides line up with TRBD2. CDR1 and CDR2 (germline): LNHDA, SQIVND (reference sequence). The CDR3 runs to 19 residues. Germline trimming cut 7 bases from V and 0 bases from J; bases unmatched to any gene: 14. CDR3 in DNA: TGTGCCAGTACCCCTGGGGCTAGCGGGAGGTCAAGCTCCTACAATGAGCAGTTCTTC. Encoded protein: CASTPGASGRSSSYNEQFF.

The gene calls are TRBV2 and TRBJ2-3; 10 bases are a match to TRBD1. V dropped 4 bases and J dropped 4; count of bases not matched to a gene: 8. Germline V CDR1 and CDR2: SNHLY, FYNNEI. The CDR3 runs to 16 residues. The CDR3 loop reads CASSVRGGQGSDTQYF. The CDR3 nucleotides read TGTGCCAGCAGTGTCCGGGGGGGACAGGGGTCAGATACGCAGTATTTT.

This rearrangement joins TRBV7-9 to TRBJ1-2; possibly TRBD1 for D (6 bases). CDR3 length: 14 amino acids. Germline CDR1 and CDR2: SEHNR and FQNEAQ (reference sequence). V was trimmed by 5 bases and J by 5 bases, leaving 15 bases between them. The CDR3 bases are TGTGCCAGCAGCATGGCTGGCAGGGGTTATGGCTACACCTTC. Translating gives CASSMAGRGYGYTF.

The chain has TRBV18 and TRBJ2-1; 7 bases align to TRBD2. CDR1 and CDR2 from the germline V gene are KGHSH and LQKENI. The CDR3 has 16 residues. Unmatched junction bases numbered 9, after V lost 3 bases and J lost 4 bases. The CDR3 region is CASSPLREVGYNEQFF. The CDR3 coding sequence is TGTGCCAGCTCACCCCTTCGGGAGGTGGGGTACAATGAGCAGTTCTTC.

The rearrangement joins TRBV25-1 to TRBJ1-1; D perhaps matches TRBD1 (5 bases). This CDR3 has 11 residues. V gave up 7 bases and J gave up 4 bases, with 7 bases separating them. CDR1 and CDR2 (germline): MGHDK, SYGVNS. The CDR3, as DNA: TGTGCCAGCAAGGGGCCCACTGAAGCTTTCTTT. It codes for CASKGPTEAFF.

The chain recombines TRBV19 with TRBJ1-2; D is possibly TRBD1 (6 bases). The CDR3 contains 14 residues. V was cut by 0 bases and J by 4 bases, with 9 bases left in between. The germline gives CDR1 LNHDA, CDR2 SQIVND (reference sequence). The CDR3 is CASSIDLDSYGYTF. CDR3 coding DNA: TGTGCCAGTAGTATAGATTTGGACAGCTATGGCTACACCTTC.

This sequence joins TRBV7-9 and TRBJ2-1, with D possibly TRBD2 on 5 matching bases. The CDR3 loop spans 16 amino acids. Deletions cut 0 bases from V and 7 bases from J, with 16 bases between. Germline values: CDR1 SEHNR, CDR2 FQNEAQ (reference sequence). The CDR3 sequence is CASSLAGNRVWNEQFF. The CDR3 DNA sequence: TGTGCCAGCAGCTTAGCCGGGAACCGAGTTTGGAATGAGCAGTTCTTC.

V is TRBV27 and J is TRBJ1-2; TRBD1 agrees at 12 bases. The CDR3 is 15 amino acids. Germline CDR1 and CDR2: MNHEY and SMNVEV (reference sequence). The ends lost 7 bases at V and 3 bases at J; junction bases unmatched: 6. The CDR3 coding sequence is TGTGCCAGCACCTCCGGGACAGGGGGCCACTATGGCTACACCTTC. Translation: CASTSGTGGHYGYTF.